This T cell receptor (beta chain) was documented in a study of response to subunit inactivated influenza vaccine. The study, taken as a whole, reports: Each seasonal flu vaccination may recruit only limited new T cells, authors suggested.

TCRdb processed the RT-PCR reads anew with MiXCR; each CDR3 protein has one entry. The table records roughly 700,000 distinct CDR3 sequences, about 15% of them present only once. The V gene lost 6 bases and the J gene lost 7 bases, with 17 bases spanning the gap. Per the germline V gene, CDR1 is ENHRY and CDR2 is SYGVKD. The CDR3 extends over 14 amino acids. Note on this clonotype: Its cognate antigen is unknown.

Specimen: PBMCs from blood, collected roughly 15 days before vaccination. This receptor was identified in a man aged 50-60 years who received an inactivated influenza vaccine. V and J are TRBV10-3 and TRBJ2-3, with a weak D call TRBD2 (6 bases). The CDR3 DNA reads TGTGCCATCAGGGAGGGCGAGGCGTGGCATACGCAGTATTTT. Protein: CAIREGEAWHTQYF.